The 12 T cell receptor beta chains listed next were all sequenced from one sample in a study of blood T cell repertoires in COVID-19. Data came from immunoSEQ multiplex PCR; TCRdb stores just in-frame clones and leaves some out. The data show around 250,000 clones, around 85% seen once. The sequencing input was peripheral blood. All receptors come from a man between 60 and 70 years old with acute or convalescent COVID-19.

This clone appeared once. DNA of the CDR3: TGTGCCAGCAGACGCATGCGCCACAATGAGCAGTTCTTC. Residues: CASRRMRHNEQFF. The rearrangement uses TRBV6-6 and TRBJ2-1; D gene ambiguous. CDR1 is MNHNY and CDR2 is SVGAGI in the germline V gene (reference sequence). The CDR3 extends over 13 amino acids. Trimming took off 6 bases at V and 5 bases at J, with 11 bases between the two ends.

The CDR3 sequence is CASSMFATGSGNTIYF. CDR3 DNA sequence: TGTGCCAGTAGTATGTTCGCTACAGGCTCTGGAAACACCATATATTTT. The chain combines TRBV19 with TRBJ1-3, with TRBD1 as a possible D gene (5 bases). The V gene's germline CDR1 is LNHDA and CDR2 SQIVND (reference sequence). This CDR3 is 16 amino acids long. V was clipped by 3 bases and J by 0 bases, with 12 bases between them.

V is TRBV5-6 and J is TRBJ2-1; 7 bases align to TRBD1. The CDR3 sequence is 16 residues long. Germline CDR1 reads SGHDT; CDR2 reads YYEEEE. The V segment lost 2 bases and the J segment 4 bases; nucleotides outside the gene matches: 9. CDR3 in DNA: TGTGCCAGCAGCTTCCCGGGGCAGGGGGTTTACAATGAGCAGTTCTTC. Translation gives CASSFPGQGVYNEQFF.

The chain combines TRBV11-2 with TRBJ2-3; possibly TRBD2 for D (6 bases). V was clipped by 1 base and J by 2 bases, with 13 bases between them. This CDR3 spans 16 amino acids. CDR1 and CDR2 (germline): SGHAT, FQNNGV. The CDR3 DNA follows: TGTGCCAGCAGCTTAGTACGGGACTTAGCCACAGATACGCAGTATTTT. Amino acid sequence: CASSLVRDLATDTQYF.

This chain links TRBV30 with TRBJ2-1; 10 nucleotides agree with TRBD2. The germline CDR1 and CDR2 sequences are GTSNPN and SVGIG (reference sequence). The J segment lost 15 bases and the V segment lost 0 bases, leaving 14 bases of the junction unmatched. This CDR3 is built from 15 residues. CDR3 sequence reads: CAWSVGLAGALGGFF. CDR3 nucleotide sequence: TGTGCCTGGAGTGTAGGTCTAGCGGGAGCCCTAGGAGGGTTCTTC.

The rearrangement links TRBV7-8 to TRBJ2-7; no firm D call. The CDR3 spans 13 residues. Germline V gene data show CDR1 as SGHVS and CDR2 as FQNEAQ. V shed 8 bases and J shed 3 bases, with 14 bases lying between them. The CDR3 spells CASCRQVNYEQYF. CDR3 nucleotides: TGTGCCAGCTGTAGGCAGGTAAACTACGAGCAGTACTTC. Drawing the rest from reference TRBV7-8 and TRBJ2-7, the complete variable domain is GAGVSQSPRYKVAKRGQDVALRCDPISGHVSLFWYQQALGQGPEFLTYFQNEAQLDKSGLPSDRFFAERPEGSVSTLKIQRTQQEDSAVYLCASCRQVNYEQYFGPGTRLTVT.

The rearrangement links TRBV29-1 to TRBJ2-1; D is unclear. CDR3 length equals 15 residues. Trimming pared 4 bases from V and 0 bases from J, leaving 13 bases between. Germline assignment: CDR1 SQVTM and CDR2 ANQGSEA. DNA of the CDR3: TGCAGCGTTGTCCGGCGGTTGAGCTCCTACAATGAGCAGTTCTTC. Its translation: CSVVRRLSSYNEQFF.

The rearrangement joins TRBV6-2 or TRBV6-3 to TRBJ2-3; a weak D match, TRBD1 (6 bases). V shed 2 bases and J shed 3 bases, with 12 bases lying between them. There are 15 residues in the CDR3. Germline V gene sequence: CDR1 MNHEY, CDR2 SVGEGT. The CDR3 coding sequence is TGTGCCAGCAGTTACAGGGGGACGGGGACAGATACGCAGTATTTT. This encodes CASSYRGTGTDTQYF.

The chain uses TRBV11-3 and TRBJ2-1; TRBD1 is a possible D gene (6 bases). CDR1 is SGHNT and CDR2 is YENEEA in the germline V gene. V lost 0 bases, J lost 1 base, and 10 bases lay in between. The CDR3 extends over 16 amino acids. The CDR3 nucleotides are TGTGCCAGCAGCTTAGATATCACAGGGTCCTACAATGAGCAGTTCTTC. Residues: CASSLDITGSYNEQFF.

CDR3 sequence: CASSPNPTSSYEQYF. The CDR3 DNA reads as TGTGCCAGCAGTCCAAACCCGACAAGCTCCTACGAGCAGTACTTC. V is TRBV6-4 and J is TRBJ2-7, with D hard to call. CDR3 length: 15 amino acids. Germline V gives CDR1 MRHNA, CDR2 SNTAGT. Trimming removed 5 bases at V and 0 bases at J, with 14 bases between.

J is TRBJ1-2 and V is TRBV30, with 8 bases fitting TRBD1. The CDR3 spans 16 residues. Germline V CDR1 and CDR2: GTSNPN, SVGIG (reference sequence). After removal of 2 bases from V and 2 bases from J, the junction contained 10 bases not matched to a gene. The CDR3 sequence is CAWSRPGQDSNYGYTF. The CDR3 region has the DNA TGTGCCTGGAGTCGTCCGGGACAGGACTCAAACTATGGCTACACCTTC.

This chain uses TRBV5-6 with TRBJ2-2; possible D gene TRBD1, 6 bases. CDR3 size: 14 residues. Germline-derived CDR1 and CDR2 are SGHDT and YYEEEE. The V end was cut by 4 bases, the J end by 4 bases, with 11 bases between. CDR3 in amino acids: CASSRGGSTGELFF. CDR3 nucleotides: TGTGCCAGCAGCCGAGGGGGTTCCACCGGGGAGCTGTTTTTT.